A single sample is the source of the 6 T cell receptor beta chains below, sequenced in a study of identical twins. TCRdb re-derived calls from the 5' RACE reads in MiXCR, one entry per CDR3 protein. The sample records hundreds of thousands of distinct CDR3 sequences, over 20% being singletons. The sample also formed part of further work on T cells expressing NK-cell markers.

Sequenced: PBMCs. These receptors were taken from a woman between 18 and 30 years old in good health.

The genes are TRBV6-2 or TRBV6-3 and TRBJ2-1; D gene unclear. V lost 4 bases and J lost 9, with 10 bases in between. Germline CDR1 reads MNHEY; CDR2 reads SVGEGT. CDR3 length: 12 amino acids. The CDR3 DNA reads as TGTGCCAGCAGTTTCAACCGCGTTGAGCAGTTCTTC. Protein sequence: CASSFNRVEQFF.

There are a few counts of this clonotype. The chain links TRBV7-9 to TRBJ2-1; 13 bases line up with TRBD2. The CDR3 spans 16 residues. Germline assignment: CDR1 SEHNR and CDR2 FQNEAQ (reference sequence). J was trimmed by 9 bases and V by 4 bases; bases with no gene match: 9. The CDR3 loop is CASSWKPGLAGSEQFF. CDR3 DNA: TGTGCCAGCAGCTGGAAACCGGGACTAGCGGGGTCTGAGCAGTTCTTC.

The chain joins TRBV7-2 to TRBJ2-7; D is ambiguous. Germline CDR1 and CDR2: SGHTA and FQGNSA. This CDR3 is built from 13 residues. V shed 5 bases and J shed 3 bases, with 11 bases lying between them. The CDR3 reads CASSESRNYEQYF. CDR3 nucleotides: TGTGCCAGCAGCGAAAGCAGGAACTACGAGCAGTACTTC. Variable domain in full (rest from reference TRBV7-2 and TRBJ2-7): GAGVSQSPSNKVTEKGKDVELRCDPISGHTALYWYRQSLGQGLEFLIYFQGNSAPDKSGLPSDRFSAERTGGSVSTLTIQRTQQEDSAVYLCASSESRNYEQYFGPGTRLTVT.

This clonotype occurred a few times. The chain joins TRBV20-1 to TRBJ2-7; a weak D match, TRBD1 (6 bases). The CDR3 sequence is 11 residues long. Germline-derived CDR1 and CDR2 are DFQATT and SNEGSKA (reference sequence). V was clipped by 2 bases and J by 7 bases, with 9 bases between them. CDR3 in amino acids: CSARQGWEQYF. The CDR3, as DNA: TGCAGTGCTAGACAGGGGTGGGAGCAGTACTTC.

This chain links TRBV5-1 with TRBJ2-6; 7 nucleotides match TRBD1. This CDR3 is 15 amino acids long. Trimming removed 1 base from V and 4 bases from J; junction bases left unmatched: 2. Germline CDR1 reads SGHRS; CDR2 reads YFSETQ. The CDR3 nucleotides are TGCGCCAGCAGCTTGACAGGGGACGGGGCCAACGTCCTGACTTTC. Its protein is CASSLTGDGANVLTF.

The V and J genes are TRBV20-1 and TRBJ2-5; 8 bases agree with TRBD2. The CDR3 loop spans 15 amino acids. Germline trimming cut 3 bases from V and 0 bases from J; bases unmatched to any gene: 6. Germline values: CDR1 DFQATT, CDR2 SNEGSKA (reference sequence). The CDR3 bases are TGCAGTGCTAGTACTGCTAGCGGGCACCAAGAGACCCAGTACTTC. Protein: CSASTASGHQETQYF.